These T cell receptor beta chains were read from a single sample in a study of shared clonotypes between healthy human individuals. The protocol was immunoSEQ multiplex PCR, while the TCRdb copy is restricted to in-frame clones and leaves out a portion. The data hold roughly 2 million clones, with roughly 94% observed a single time. Sequencing used naive CD8+ T cells sorted from blood. The source is a man between 18 and 29 years old in good health. Each CDR3 is given with its conserved first and last residue. The D gene is left open where the match is weak. Size is stated for part of the rows, as once, few or many counts, or as a class when the clone is expanded.

.	.	TRBV7-9	TRBJ1-4	TGTGCCAGCAGCCAAAACTCCGGGACCGCCGAAGAAAAACTGTTTTTT	CASSQNSGTAEEKLFF
.	.	TRBV5-1	TRBJ1-1	TGCGCCAGCAGGGTAGAGGGTACGGCTTTCTTT	CASRVEGTAFF
.	.	TRBV28	TRBJ2-2	TGTGCCAGCAGGGGATTTGGGGTAGCCGGGGAGCTGTTTTTT	CASRGFGVAGELFF
.	.	TRBV28	TRBJ2-7	TGTGCCAGCAGTTATCGTCTCGGAGACGAGCAGTACTTC	CASSYRLGDEQYF
.	once	TRBV6-6	TRBJ1-5	TGTGCCAGCAGTTACGATGGGGGGCAACAGCCCCAGCATTTT	CASSYDGGQQPQHF
.	.	TRBV5-1	TRBJ2-7	TGCGCCAGCAGCTCCCCGGGACAAGACTACGAGCAGTACTTC	CASSSPGQDYEQYF
.	.	TRBV4-3	TRBJ2-7	TGCGCCAGCAGCAGGGAGATTAACGACGAGCAGTACTTC	CASSREINDEQYF
.	once	TRBV10-1	TRBJ2-1	TGCGCCAGCAGTGAAGGCGAGGGGAATGAGCAGTTCTTC	CASSEGEGNEQFF
.	.	TRBV28	TRBJ2-2	TGTGCCAGCAGTGGAGGGGGCTCCGGGGAGCTGTTTTTT	CASSGGGSGELFF
.	once	TRBV19	TRBJ1-1	TGTGCCAGTAGTATAGTACCTACAGAGAGCACTGAAGCTTTCTTT	CASSIVPTESTEAFF
.	once	TRBV7-8	TRBJ2-1	TGTGCCAGTTCGGAAGGAGAAATCAACCATGAGCAGTTCTTC	CASSEGEINHEQFF
.	many	TRBV30	TRBJ1-1	TGTGCCTGGAGTGTACTGAACACTGAAGCTTTCTTT	CAWSVLNTEAFF
TRBD1	.	TRBV18	TRBJ1-2	TGTGCCAGCTCAACCTACTCCGGGACAGCGCCCGATTATGGCTACACCTTC	CASSTYSGTAPDYGYTF
.	.	TRBV9	TRBJ2-2	TGTGCCAGCAGCGTGGGGGGAACTATCACCGGGGAGCTGTTTTTT	CASSVGGTITGELFF
.	.	TRBV7-9	TRBJ1-5	TGTGCCAGCAGCCTCGGGGTCCGCCAGCCCCAGCATTTT	CASSLGVRQPQHF
.	.	TRBV19	TRBJ2-7	TGTGCCAGTAGTAGGGGACAACTGAGCTCCTACGAGCAGTACTTC	CASSRGQLSSYEQYF
.	.	TRBV30	TRBJ1-3	TGTGCCTGGAGTGTAGGAGGGAGCTCTGGAAACACCATATATTTT	CAWSVGGSSGNTIYF
TRBD1	.	TRBV7-2	TRBJ1-6	TGTGCCAGCAGCATATACCCACAGGGGAGCTCCTATAATTCACCCCTCCACTTT	CASSIYPQGSSYNSPLHF
.	.	TRBV11-2	TRBJ2-7	TGTGCCAGCAAACCCTCCCTTAAAGACGAGCAGTACTTC	CASKPSLKDEQYF
.	.	TRBV6-6	TRBJ1-4	TGTGCCAGCAGTTACTCCGGGGCAATTCAAGAAAAACTGTTTTTT	CASSYSGAIQEKLFF
.	.	TRBV9	TRBJ2-7	TGTGCCAGCAGCGTAGGAACAGGAGTTTCCTACGAGCAGTACTTC	CASSVGTGVSYEQYF
.	.	TRBV6-1	TRBJ2-5	TGTGCCAGCAGTGAAAATCCAGGGATTCAAGAGACCCAGTACTTC	CASSENPGIQETQYF
.	few	TRBV27	TRBJ1-6	TGTGCCAGCACCTCCGGGGGAGGAAGCTCACCCCTCCACTTT	CASTSGGGSSPLHF
.	.	TRBV30	TRBJ2-7	TGTGCCTGGAGTTTTGTAACGGGAGCTTACGAGCAGTACTTC	CAWSFVTGAYEQYF
TRBD1	.	TRBV4-1	TRBJ1-5	TGCGCCAGCAGCCAAGACGGGACAGGGGGCAATCAGCCCCAGCATTTT	CASSQDGTGGNQPQHF
.	.	TRBV5-1	TRBJ1-3	TGCGCCAGCAGCTCCCGGGGGATACAATCTGGAAACACCATATATTTT	CASSSRGIQSGNTIYF
.	once	TRBV27	TRBJ2-2	TGTGCCAGCAGTTTAGAGTGGGAGCTTGGAGGGGAGCTGTTTTTT	CASSLEWELGGELFF
.	.	TRBV4-3	TRBJ2-1	TGCGCCAGCAGCCAACTCCTAGGGACATTTGACAATGAGCAGTTCTTC	CASSQLLGTFDNEQFF
TRBD2	.	TRBV28	TRBJ2-3	TGTGCCAGCAACCTGGGGACTAGCGGAACCACAGATACGCAGTATTTT	CASNLGTSGTTDTQYF
TRBD1	.	TRBV11-2	TRBJ1-1	TGTGCCAGCAGCTTAGATGTGAGGACAGGGGACACTGAAGCTTTCTTT	CASSLDVRTGDTEAFF
.	.	TRBV7-9	TRBJ2-3	TGTGCCAGCAGCTTCGCAGCGGGCGGCACAGATACGCAGTATTTT	CASSFAAGGTDTQYF
TRBD1	.	TRBV23-1	TRBJ1-3	TGCGCCTGCGGGGACAGTTTACCCTGCTCTGGAAACACCATATATTTT	CACGDSLPCSGNTIYF